The 8 T cell receptor beta chains below come from one sample, sequenced in a study of T cells in Graves' hyperthyroidism and ophthalmopathy. RNA transcripts provided the source from which TCR beta CDR3 regions were amplified. HTBI primers were the set used in a first-round RT-PCR of the TCR CDR3. TCRdb reprocessed the multiplex PCR reads via MiXCR and lists one record per CDR3 protein. The sample consists of roughly 250,000 distinct CDR3 sequences, roughly 20% of them appearing once. What was sequenced was blood. The receptors here all came from a man in his thirties or forties with Graves' ophthalmopathy.

This clonotype was seen only a few times. The chain has TRBV6-1 and TRBJ1-2, with D maybe TRBD1 (6 bases). CDR1 is MNHNS, CDR2 SASEGT, per germline. The germline V and J ends were trimmed by 6 bases and 8 bases, with 16 bases remaining between them. This CDR3 contains 13 residues. The CDR3 bases are TGTGCCAGCAGCCTGGGGGCAAATGTGGGCTACACCTTC. This codes for CASSLGANVGYTF.

The rearrangement uses TRBV5-5 and TRBJ2-3; a weak D match, TRBD2 (6 bases). Trimming pared 0 bases from V and 10 bases from J, leaving 18 bases between. This CDR3 spans 15 amino acids. The germline V gene encodes CDR1 SGHKS and CDR2 YYEKEE (reference sequence). Written as DNA, the CDR3 is TGTGCCAGCAGCTTGGCGTCGGGAGCCGGAGGGGCGCAGTATTTT. Translation gives CASSLASGAGGAQYF.

The chain recombines TRBV7-9 with TRBJ2-5; D is ambiguous. Germline V lookup: CDR1 SEHNR, CDR2 FQNEAQ (reference sequence). The CDR3 extends over 15 amino acids. Trimming removed 1 base from V and 2 bases from J, with 11 bases in between. The CDR3 DNA follows: TGTGCCAGCAGCTTAGTAGTGGCAGTTCAAGAGACCCAGTACTTC. Its translation: CASSLVVAVQETQYF.

The chain combines TRBV3-1 with TRBJ1-1, with D possibly TRBD1 on 5 matching bases. From germline, CDR1 is LGHDT and CDR2 YNNKEL (reference sequence). This CDR3 has 15 residues. Deletions cut 4 bases from V and 5 bases from J, with 17 bases between. The CDR3 nucleotides read TGTGCCAGCAGCCGTGTGGGGCAGGGCCTTACTGAAGCTTTCTTT. Encoded protein: CASSRVGQGLTEAFF.

This clonotype was counted only a few times. V usage is TRBV28 and J usage is TRBJ2-3; D is perhaps TRBD1 or TRBD2 (5 bases each). V gave up 6 bases and J gave up 5 bases, with 30 bases separating them. The length of the CDR3 is 19 residues. Germline assignment: CDR1 MDHEN and CDR2 SYDVKM. As DNA, the CDR3 is TGTGCCAGCAGGTTTGCCCACCTTCAGGGACGGATAGACCGAGATACGCAGTATTTT. Translating it yields CASRFAHLQGRIDRDTQYF.

This clonotype was seen many times. V is TRBV18 and J is TRBJ2-2; D gene uncertain. The CDR3 totals 12 residues. Germline values: CDR1 KGHSH, CDR2 LQKENI. With 0 bases removed from V and 7 bases from J, the gap between germline ends came to 3 bases. This CDR3 reads CASSPPRGELFF. CDR3 in DNA: TGTGCCAGCTCACCACCGCGCGGGGAGCTGTTTTTT.

This clonotype was seen ten or more times. The CDR3 DNA reads TGTGCCAGCAGTGTGTGGTCGAGCGGGAGGGGGTACGAGCAGTACTTC. This gives the protein CASSVWSSGRGYEQYF. The J gene is TRBJ2-7, the V gene TRBV2; TRBD2 agrees at 10 bases. The CDR3 length is 16 residues. CDR1 is SNHLY, CDR2 FYNNEI, per germline. Unmatched junction bases numbered 10, after V lost 4 bases and J lost 4 bases.

This clonotype was recorded many times. This sequence joins TRBV11-3 and TRBJ2-3; D possibly matches TRBD1 or TRBD2 (6 bases each). In germline, CDR1 is SGHNT, CDR2 YENEEA. CDR3 length: 17 residues. V was shortened by 1 base and J by 8 bases, with 22 bases between the two germline ends. CDR3 region: CASSLGGELTGPRTQYF. CDR3 sequence (DNA): TGTGCCAGCAGCTTAGGGGGGGAACTCACAGGGCCGCGTACGCAGTATTTT.